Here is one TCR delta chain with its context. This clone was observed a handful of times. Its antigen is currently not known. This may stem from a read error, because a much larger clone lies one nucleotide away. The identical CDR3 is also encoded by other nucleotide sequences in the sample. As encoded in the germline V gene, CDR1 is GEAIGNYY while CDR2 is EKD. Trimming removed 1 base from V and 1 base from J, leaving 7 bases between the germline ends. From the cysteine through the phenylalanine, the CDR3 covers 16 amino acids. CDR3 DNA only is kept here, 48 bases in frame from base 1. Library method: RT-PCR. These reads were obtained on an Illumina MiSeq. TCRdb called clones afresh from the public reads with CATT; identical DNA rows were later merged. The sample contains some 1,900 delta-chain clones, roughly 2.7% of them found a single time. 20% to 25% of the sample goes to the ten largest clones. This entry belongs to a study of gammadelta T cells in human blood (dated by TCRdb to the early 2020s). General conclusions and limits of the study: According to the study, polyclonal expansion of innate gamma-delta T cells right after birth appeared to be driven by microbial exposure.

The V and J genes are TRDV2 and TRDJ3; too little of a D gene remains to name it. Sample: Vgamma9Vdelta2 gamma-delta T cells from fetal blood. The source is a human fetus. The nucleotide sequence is TGTGCCTGTGACACTGGTGGATCCTGGGACACCCGACAGATGTTTTTC. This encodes CACDTGGSWDTRQMFF.